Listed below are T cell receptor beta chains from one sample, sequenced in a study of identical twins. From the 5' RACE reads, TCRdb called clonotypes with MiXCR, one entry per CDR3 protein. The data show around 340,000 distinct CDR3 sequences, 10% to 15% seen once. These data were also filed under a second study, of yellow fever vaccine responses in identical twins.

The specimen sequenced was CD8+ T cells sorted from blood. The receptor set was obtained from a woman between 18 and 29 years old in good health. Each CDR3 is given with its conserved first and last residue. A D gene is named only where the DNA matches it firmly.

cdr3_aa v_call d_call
CASSQDWFQPNYGYTF TRBV3-1 -
CASSRSGPSSYNEQFF TRBV12-3/TRBV12-4 TRBD2
CASSLGGALETQYF TRBV11-2 -
CASSFQGLSYEQYF TRBV7-9 -
CASSSTGLAITDTQYF TRBV5-1 TRBD2
CASSSRDSGANVLTF TRBV7-3 -
CASRHRWGQGSHTGELFF TRBV28 TRBD1
CASSYMPGQGANYGYTF TRBV12-3/TRBV12-4 TRBD1
CASRTWEQGIGQFF TRBV27 TRBD1
CASSLVENEQFF TRBV7-9 -
CASIHGTAFYNEQFF TRBV12-3/TRBV12-4 TRBD1
CASSVGTSGSEEQYF TRBV9 TRBD2